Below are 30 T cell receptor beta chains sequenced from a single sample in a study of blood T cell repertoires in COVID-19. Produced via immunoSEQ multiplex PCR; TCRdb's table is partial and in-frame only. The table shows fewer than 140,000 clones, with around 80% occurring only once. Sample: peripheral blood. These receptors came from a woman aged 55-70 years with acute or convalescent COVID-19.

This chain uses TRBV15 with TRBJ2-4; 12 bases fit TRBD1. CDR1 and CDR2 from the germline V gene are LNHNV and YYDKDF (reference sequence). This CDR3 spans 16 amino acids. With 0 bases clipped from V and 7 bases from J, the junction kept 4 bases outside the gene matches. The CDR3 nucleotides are TGTGCCACCAGCAGAGAGGGACAGGGGGCGCGGAACATTCAGTACTTC. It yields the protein CATSREGQGARNIQYF.

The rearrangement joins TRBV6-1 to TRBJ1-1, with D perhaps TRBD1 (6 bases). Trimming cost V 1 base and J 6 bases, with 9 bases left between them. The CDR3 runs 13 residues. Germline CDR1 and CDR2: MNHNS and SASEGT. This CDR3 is CASSEVGAAEAFF. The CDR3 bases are TGTGCCAGCAGTGAAGTGGGGGCCGCTGAAGCTTTCTTT.

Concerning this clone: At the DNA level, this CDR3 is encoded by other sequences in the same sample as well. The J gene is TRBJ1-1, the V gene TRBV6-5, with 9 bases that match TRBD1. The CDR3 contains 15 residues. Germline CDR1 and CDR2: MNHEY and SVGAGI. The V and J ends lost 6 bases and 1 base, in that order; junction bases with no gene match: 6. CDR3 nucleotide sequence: TGTGCCAGCAGCTTCCTGGGACAGGGGAACACTGAAGCTTTCTTT. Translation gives CASSFLGQGNTEAFF.

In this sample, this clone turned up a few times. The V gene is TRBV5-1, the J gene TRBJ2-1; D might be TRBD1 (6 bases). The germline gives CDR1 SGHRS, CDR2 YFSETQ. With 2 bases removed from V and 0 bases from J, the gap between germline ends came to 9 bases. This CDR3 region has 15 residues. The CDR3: CASSFQGSSYNEQFF. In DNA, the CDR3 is TGCGCCAGCAGCTTCCAGGGGAGCTCCTACAATGAGCAGTTCTTC.

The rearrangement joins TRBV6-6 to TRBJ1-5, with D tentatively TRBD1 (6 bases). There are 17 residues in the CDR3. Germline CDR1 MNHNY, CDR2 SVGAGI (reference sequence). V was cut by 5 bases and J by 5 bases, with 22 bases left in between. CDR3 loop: CASSRVGGGVGYQPQHF. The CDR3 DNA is TGTGCCAGCAGTCGCGTTGGGGGGGGCGTTGGATATCAGCCCCAGCATTTT.

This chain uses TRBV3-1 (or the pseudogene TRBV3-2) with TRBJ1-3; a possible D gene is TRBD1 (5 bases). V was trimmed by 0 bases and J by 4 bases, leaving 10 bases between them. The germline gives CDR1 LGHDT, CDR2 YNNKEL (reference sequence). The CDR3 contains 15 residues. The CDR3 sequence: CASSQDWTHGNTIYF. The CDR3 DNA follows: TGTGCCAGCAGCCAAGATTGGACACACGGAAACACCATATATTTT.

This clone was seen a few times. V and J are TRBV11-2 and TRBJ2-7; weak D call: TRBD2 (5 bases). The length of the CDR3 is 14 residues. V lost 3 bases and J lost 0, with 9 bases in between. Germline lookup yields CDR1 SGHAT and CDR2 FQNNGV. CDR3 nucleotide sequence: TGTGCCAGCAGCTTCAGCGGCAGCTCCTACGAGCAGTACTTC. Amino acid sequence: CASSFSGSSYEQYF.

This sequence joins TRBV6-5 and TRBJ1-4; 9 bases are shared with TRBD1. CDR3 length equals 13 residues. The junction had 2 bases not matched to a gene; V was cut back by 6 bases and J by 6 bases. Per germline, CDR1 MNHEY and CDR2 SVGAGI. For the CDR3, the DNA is TGTGCCAGCAGAGACAGGGGGGATGAAAAACTGTTTTTT. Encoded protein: CASRDRGDEKLFF.

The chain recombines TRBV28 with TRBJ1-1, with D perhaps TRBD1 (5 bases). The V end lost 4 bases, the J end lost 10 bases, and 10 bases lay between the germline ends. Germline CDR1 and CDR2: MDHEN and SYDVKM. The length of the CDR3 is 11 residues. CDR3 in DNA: TGTGCCAGCAGTTGGGGACTTAGAGCTTTCTTT. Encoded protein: CASSWGLRAFF.

CDR3 amino acids: CASSQGRVTEAFF. The CDR3, as DNA: TGTGCCAGCAGCCAAGGCAGGGTCACTGAAGCTTTCTTT. The chain couples TRBV3-1 (or the pseudogene TRBV3-2) to TRBJ1-1; D perhaps matches TRBD1 (5 bases). The germline V and J ends were trimmed by 1 base and 4 bases, with 7 bases remaining between them. This CDR3 contains 13 residues. Germline V lookup: CDR1 LGHDT, CDR2 YNNKEL (reference sequence).

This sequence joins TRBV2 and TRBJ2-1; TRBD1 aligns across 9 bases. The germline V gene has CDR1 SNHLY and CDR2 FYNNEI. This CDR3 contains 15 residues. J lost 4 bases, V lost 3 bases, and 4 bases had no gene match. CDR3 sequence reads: CASSDWGTGYNEQFF. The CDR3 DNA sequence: TGTGCCAGCAGTGACTGGGGGACAGGGTACAATGAGCAGTTCTTC.

The CDR3 region has the DNA TGTGCCAGCAGTACCTTTGACAGGGGGCCTTGGGCCAACGTCCTGACTTTC. Its translation: CASSTFDRGPWANVLTF. The chain carries TRBV6-2 or TRBV6-3 and TRBJ2-6, with 10 bases fitting TRBD1. Germline CDR1 and CDR2: MNHEY and SVGEGT. The CDR3 contains 17 residues. Trimming took 5 bases from V and 5 from J; bases not matched to a gene: 9.

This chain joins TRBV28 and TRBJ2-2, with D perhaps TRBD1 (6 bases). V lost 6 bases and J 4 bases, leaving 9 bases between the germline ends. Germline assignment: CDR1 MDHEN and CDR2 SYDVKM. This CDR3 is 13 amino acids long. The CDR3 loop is CASRLQGTGELFF. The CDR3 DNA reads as TGTGCCAGCAGATTACAGGGCACCGGGGAGCTGTTTTTT.

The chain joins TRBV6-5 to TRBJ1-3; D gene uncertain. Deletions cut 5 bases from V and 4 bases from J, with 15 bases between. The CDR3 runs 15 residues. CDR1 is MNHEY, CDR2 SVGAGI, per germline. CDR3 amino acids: CASSLFQATGNTIYF. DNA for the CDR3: TGTGCCAGCAGTCTTTTTCAGGCGACGGGAAACACCATATATTTT.

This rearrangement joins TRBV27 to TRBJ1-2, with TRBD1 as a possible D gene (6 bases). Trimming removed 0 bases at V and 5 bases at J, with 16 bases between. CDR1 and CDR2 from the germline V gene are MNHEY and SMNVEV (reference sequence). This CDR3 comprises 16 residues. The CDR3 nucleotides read TGTGCCAGCAGTTTATCGATCGGCAGGGGCTGGTATGGCTACACCTTC. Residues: CASSLSIGRGWYGYTF.

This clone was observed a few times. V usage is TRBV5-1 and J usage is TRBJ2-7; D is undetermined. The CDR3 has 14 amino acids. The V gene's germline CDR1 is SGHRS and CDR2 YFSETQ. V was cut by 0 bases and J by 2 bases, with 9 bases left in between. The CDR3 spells CASSLAVSPYEQYF. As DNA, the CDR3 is TGCGCCAGCAGCTTGGCCGTCTCCCCCTACGAGCAGTACTTC.

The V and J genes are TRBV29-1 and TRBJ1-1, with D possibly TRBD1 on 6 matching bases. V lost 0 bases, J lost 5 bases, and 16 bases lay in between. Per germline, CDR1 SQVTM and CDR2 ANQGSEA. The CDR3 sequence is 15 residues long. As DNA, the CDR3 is TGCAGCGTTGAAGATCGGGTAGGGGGTACGACTGAAGCTTTCTTT. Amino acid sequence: CSVEDRVGGTTEAFF. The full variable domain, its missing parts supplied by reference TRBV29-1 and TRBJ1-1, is SAVISQKPSRDICQRGTSLTIQCQVDSQVTMMFWYRQQPGQSLTLIATANQGSEATYESGFVIDKFPISRPNLTFSTLTVSNMSPEDSSIYLCSVEDRVGGTTEAFFGQGTRLTVV.

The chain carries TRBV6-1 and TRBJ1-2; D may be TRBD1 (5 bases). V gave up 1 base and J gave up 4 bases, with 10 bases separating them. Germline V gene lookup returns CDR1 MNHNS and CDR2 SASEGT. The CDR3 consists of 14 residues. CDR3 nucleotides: TGTGCCAGCAGTGAAGGTAGGGGCATCTATGGCTACACCTTC. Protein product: CASSEGRGIYGYTF.

In nucleotides, the CDR3 is TGTGCCAGCTCAACTTCAGGTGCAACTAATGAAAAACTGTTTTTT. Protein: CASSTSGATNEKLFF. The chain uses TRBV18 and TRBJ1-4; no reliable D call. The V and J ends lost 5 bases and 0 bases respectively, with 10 bases between them. Germline assignment: CDR1 KGHSH and CDR2 LQKENI. This CDR3 is 15 amino acids long.

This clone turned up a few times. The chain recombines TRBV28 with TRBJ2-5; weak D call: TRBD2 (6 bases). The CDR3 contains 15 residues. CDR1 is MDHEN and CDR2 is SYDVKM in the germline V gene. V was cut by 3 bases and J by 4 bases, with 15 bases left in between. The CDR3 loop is CASSLGRERRETQYF. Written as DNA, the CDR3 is TGTGCCAGCAGTTTGGGTCGGGAGCGACGAGAGACCCAGTACTTC. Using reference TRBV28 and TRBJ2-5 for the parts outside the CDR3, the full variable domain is DVKVTQSSRYLVKRTGEKVFLECVQDMDHENMFWYRQDPGLGLRLIYFSYDVKMKEKGDIPEGYSVSREKKERFSLILESASTNQTSMYLCASSLGRERRETQYFGPGTRLLVL.

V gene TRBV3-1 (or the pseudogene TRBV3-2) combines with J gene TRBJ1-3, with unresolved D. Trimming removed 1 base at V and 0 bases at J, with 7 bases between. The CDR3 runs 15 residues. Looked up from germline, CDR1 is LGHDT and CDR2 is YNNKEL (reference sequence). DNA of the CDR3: TGTGCCAGCAGCCAAGGTTCCCTCTCTGGAAACACCATATATTTT. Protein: CASSQGSLSGNTIYF.

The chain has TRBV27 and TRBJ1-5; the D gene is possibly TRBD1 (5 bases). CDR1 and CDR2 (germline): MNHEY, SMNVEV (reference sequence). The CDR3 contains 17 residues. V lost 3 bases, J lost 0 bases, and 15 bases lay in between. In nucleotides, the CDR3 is TGTGCCAGCAGTTTTTCAGGGTCGCCTTATAGCAATCAGCCCCAGCATTTT. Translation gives CASSFSGSPYSNQPQHF.

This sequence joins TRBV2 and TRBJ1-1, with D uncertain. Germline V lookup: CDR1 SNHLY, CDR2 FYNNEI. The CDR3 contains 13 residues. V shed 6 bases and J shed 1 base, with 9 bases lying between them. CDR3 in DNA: TGTGCCAGCAGCCGGGAGGGGAACACTGAAGCTTTCTTT. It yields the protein CASSREGNTEAFF.

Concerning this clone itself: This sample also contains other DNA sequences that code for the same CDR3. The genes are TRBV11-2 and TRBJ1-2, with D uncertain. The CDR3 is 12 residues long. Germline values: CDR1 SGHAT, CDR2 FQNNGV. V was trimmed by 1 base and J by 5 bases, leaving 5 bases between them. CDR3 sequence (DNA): TGTGCCAGCAGCTTAGGAGGTTATGGCTACACCTTC. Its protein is CASSLGGYGYTF.

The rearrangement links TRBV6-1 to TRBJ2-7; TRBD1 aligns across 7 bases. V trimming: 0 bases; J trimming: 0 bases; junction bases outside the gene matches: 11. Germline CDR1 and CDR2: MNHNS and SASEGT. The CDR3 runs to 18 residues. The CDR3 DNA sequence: TGTGCCAGCAGTGAAGCCCGGGACAGCGCCATTCTCTCCTACGAGCAGTACTTC. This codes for CASSEARDSAILSYEQYF.

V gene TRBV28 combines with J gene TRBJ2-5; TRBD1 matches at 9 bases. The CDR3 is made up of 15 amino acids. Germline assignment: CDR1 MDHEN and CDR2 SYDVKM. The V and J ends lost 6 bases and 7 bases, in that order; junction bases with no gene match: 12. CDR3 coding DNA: TGTGCCAGCAGCGGTAGGGAGACAGGGGGTCTGACCCAGTACTTC. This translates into CASSGRETGGLTQYF.

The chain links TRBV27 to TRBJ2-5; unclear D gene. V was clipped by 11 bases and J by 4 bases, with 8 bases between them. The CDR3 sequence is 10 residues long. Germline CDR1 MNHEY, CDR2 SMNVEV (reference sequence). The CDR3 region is CAAGGETQYF. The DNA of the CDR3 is TGTGCCGCCGGCGGAGAGACCCAGTACTTC.

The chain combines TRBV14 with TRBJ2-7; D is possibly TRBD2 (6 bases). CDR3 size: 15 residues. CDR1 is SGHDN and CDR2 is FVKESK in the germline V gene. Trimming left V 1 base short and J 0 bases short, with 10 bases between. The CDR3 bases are TGTGCCAGCAGCCAAGCCCTGGGGGGCTCCTACGAGCAGTACTTC. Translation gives CASSQALGGSYEQYF.

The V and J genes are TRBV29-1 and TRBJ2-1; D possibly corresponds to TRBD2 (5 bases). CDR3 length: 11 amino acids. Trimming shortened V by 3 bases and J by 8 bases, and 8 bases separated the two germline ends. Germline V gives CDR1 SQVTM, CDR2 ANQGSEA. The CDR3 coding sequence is TGCAGCGTTGAGGGGAGTTATGAGCAGTTCTTC. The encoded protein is CSVEGSYEQFF.

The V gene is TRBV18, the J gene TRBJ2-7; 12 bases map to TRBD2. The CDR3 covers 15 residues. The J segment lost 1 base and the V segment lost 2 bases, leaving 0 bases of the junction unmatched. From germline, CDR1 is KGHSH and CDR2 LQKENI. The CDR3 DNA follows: TGTGCCAGCTCACCAGGACTAGCGGGGTCCTACGAGCAGTACTTC. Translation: CASSPGLAGSYEQYF.